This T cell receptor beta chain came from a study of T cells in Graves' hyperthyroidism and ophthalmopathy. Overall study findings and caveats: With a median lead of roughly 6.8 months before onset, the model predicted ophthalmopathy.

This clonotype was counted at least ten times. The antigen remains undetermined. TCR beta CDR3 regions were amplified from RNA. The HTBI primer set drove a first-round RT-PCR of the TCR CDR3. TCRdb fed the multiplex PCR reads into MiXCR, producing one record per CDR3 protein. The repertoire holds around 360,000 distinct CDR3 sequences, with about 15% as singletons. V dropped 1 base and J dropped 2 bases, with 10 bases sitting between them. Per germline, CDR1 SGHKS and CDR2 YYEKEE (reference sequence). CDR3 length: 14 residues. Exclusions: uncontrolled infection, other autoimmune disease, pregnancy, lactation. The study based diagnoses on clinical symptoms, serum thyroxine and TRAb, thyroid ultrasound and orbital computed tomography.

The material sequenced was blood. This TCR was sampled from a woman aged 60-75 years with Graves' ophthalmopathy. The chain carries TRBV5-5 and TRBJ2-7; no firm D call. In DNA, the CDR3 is TGTGCCAGCAGCTTGCCCGGCAGAGCCTACGAGCAGTACTTC. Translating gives CASSLPGRAYEQYF.